There are a few counts of the clone carrying this T cell receptor (beta chain). Its antigen is currently unknown. This entry comes from a study of T cell repertoires in cytomegalovirus infection. Across the whole study: CMV epitopes that were recently identified and HLA-C-restricted were used alongside well-studied HLA-B-restricted ones. A matching HLA type, together with CMV infection, was signaled by public TCR beta signatures.

Each CDR3 protein is one row after TCRdb ran MiXCR on the reads. The table has approximately 71,000 distinct CDR3 sequences, approximately 20% seen once. Study conclusions and caveats: Cumulative public TCR beta family frequency identified carriers of CMV plus the relevant HLA. Clonotype analysis showed dominance of the ex vivo response by HLA-C-restricted CMV-specific TCR beta clonotypes.

CDR3 length: 13 amino acids. Germline CDR1 is SEHNR and CDR2 is FQNEAQ (reference sequence). The V and J ends lost 2 bases and 1 base respectively, with 5 bases between them. The rearrangement joins TRBV7-9 to TRBJ2-5, with D hard to call. The sequence came from a human donor in good health (CMV status not recorded). Some clones in this sample may be carry-over from other donors' samples. Source: CD8+ T cells from cultured PBMCs, taken from culture after CMV antigen stimulation. The CDR3 protein is CASSLSSQETQYF. The CDR3 DNA reads TGTGCCAGCAGCTTAAGCAGCCAAGAGACCCAGTACTTC.